This is a list of T cell receptor beta chains from one sample in a study of radiation and T cells in renal cell carcinoma. Here immunoSEQ multiplex PCR was the method, and the copy in TCRdb shows in-frame clones only, minus some. This sample has around 130,000 clones, with approximately 80% found just once. The sequencing here drew on blood, taken from a patient whose treatment included radiotherapy and nephrectomy. These receptor sequences come from a woman in her fifties or sixties with renal cell carcinoma. The CDR3 runs from the conserved cysteine through the conserved F or W. A D gene is named only where the DNA matches it firmly. Clone size appears in some rows only: once, few, many, or a class for an expanded clone.

D: .; V: TRBV6-1; size: .; J: TRBJ2-7; CDR3: CASSDQTRRREQYF; DNA: TGTGCCAGCAGTGATCAAACCCGTCGGCGGGAGCAGTACTTC
D: .; V: TRBV5-1; size: .; J: TRBJ2-1; CDR3: CASSTNVGDEQFF; DNA: TGCGCCAGCAGCACGAACGTGGGGGATGAGCAGTTCTTC
D: TRBD1; V: TRBV6-5; size: .; J: TRBJ1-2; CDR3: CASSYRPGQGAGYTF; DNA: TGTGCCAGCAGTTACCGTCCGGGACAGGGGGCGGGCTACACCTTC
D: TRBD1; V: TRBV19; size: .; J: TRBJ2-5; CDR3: CASSTRQGETQYF; DNA: TGTGCCAGTAGTACGCGACAGGGAGAGACCCAGTACTTC
D: .; V: TRBV28; size: once; J: TRBJ2-2; CDR3: CASSLGEWELFF; DNA: TGTGCCAGCAGTTTAGGGGAATGGGAGCTGTTTTTT
D: .; V: TRBV18; size: .; J: TRBJ2-1; CDR3: CASSPPSAGDEQFF; DNA: TGTGCCAGCTCACCTCCTTCGGCGGGTGATGAGCAGTTCTTC
D: TRBD1; V: TRBV18; size: .; J: TRBJ2-7; CDR3: CASSPRQGYSEQYF; DNA: TGTGCCAGCTCACCCCGACAGGGGTACTCCGAGCAGTACTTC
D: .; V: TRBV5-5; size: .; J: TRBJ2-7; CDR3: CASSLSAGTPYEQYF; DNA: TGTGCCAGCAGCTTGTCGGCAGGAACCCCCTACGAGCAGTACTTC
D: .; V: TRBV4-2; size: .; J: TRBJ1-3; CDR3: CASSQGYTSRNTIYF; DNA: TGTGCCAGCAGCCAAGGGTATACGTCCAGAAACACCATATATTTT
D: TRBD1; V: TRBV7-2; size: .; J: TRBJ1-2; CDR3: CASSLGQGRYGYTF; DNA: TGTGCCAGCAGCTTAGGACAGGGGAGGTATGGCTACACCTTC